These T cell receptor beta chains were read from a single sample in a study of response to subunit inactivated influenza vaccine. TCRdb re-called the RT-PCR reads with MiXCR, one entry per CDR3 protein. The sample lists about 650,000 distinct CDR3 sequences, about a sixth occurring once. The sample in question was PBMCs from blood, obtained 11 to 12 days after vaccination. These receptors all stem from a man aged 45-65 years who received an inactivated influenza vaccine. CDR3s include the opening cysteine and the closing phenylalanine or tryptophan. Each record gives: clone size, V gene, J gene, CDR3 length, CDR3 protein. Rows may omit the clone size; those that give it use once, few, many or a size class.

size: .; V: TRBV9; J: TRBJ1-4; length: 15; CDR3: CASSATGGGFEKLFF
size: few; V: TRBV19; J: TRBJ2-7; length: 15; CDR3: CASSMLAGGHYEQYF
size: many; V: TRBV29-1; J: TRBJ2-1; length: 15; CDR3: CSVEQGAVSYNEQFF
size: few; V: TRBV18; J: TRBJ1-2; length: 13; CDR3: CASSPPVGDGYTF
size: few; V: TRBV4-1; J: TRBJ2-3; length: 21; CDR3: CASSQARFRRDGVGVTDTQYF
size: .; V: TRBV20-1; J: TRBJ2-1; length: 12; CDR3: CSAETGRDEQFF
size: .; V: TRBV24-1; J: TRBJ2-5; length: 14; CDR3: CATSDRTVQETQYF
size: many; V: TRBV20-1; J: TRBJ1-5; length: 15; CDR3: CSATSGTDFNQPQHF
size: .; V: TRBV20-1; J: TRBJ2-1; length: 11; CDR3: CSAMGSTEQFF
size: few; V: TRBV6-1; J: TRBJ2-5; length: 14; CDR3: CASGTAQIQETQYF
size: few; V: TRBV20-1; J: TRBJ1-5; length: 12; CDR3: CSATSGDQPQHF
size: few; V: TRBV9; J: TRBJ2-1; length: 15; CDR3: CASSVGQGPYNEQFF
size: .; V: TRBV3-1; J: TRBJ2-1; length: 17; CDR3: CASSQGGRTGSYNEQFF
size: few; V: TRBV28; J: TRBJ2-7; length: 11; CDR3: CASAYQGEQYF
size: few; V: TRBV3-1; J: TRBJ1-6; length: 16; CDR3: CASSQEYRAKNSPLHF
size: many; V: TRBV12-3/TRBV12-4; J: TRBJ2-5; length: 14; CDR3: CASSLVGRVETQYF
size: few; V: TRBV12-3/TRBV12-4; J: TRBJ2-1; length: 14; CDR3: CASSFGLARDEQFF